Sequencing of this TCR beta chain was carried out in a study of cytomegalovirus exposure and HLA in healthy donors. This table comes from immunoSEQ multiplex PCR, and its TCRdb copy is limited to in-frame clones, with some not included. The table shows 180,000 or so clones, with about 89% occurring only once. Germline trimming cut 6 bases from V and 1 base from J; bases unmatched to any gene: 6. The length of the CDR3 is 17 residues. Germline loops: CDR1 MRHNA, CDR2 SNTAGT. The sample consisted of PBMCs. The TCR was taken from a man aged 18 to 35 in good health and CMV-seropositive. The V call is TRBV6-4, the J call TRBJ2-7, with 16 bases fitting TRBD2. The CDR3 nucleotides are TGTGCCAGCAGAACCTCGGGACTAGCGGGAGGGTCCTACGAGCAGTACTTC. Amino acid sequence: CASRTSGLAGGSYEQYF.